One T cell receptor (beta chain) is described in this entry. This sample is part of a study of blood T cells in healthy people across ages. In germline, CDR1 is SEHNR, CDR2 FQNEAQ (reference sequence). The CDR3 runs to 13 residues. Between the trimmed V and J ends, which lost 5 bases and 13 bases, there was a span of 17 bases. A second PCR of roughly 7 to 11 cycles used a sample-barcoded 5' primer and a J-beta primer mix. Using its own MiXCR run on the 5' RACE reads, TCRdb lists one record per CDR3 protein. This table has around 820,000 distinct CDR3 sequences, roughly 25% appearing once. The data also belong to a second study, concerning T cells of mothers and their children. This second study notes: A few healthy Caucasian mothers served as donors, and their six children did as well.

Sequencing was performed on blood. The clonotype comes from a boy younger than 18 in good health. The genes are TRBV7-9 and TRBJ1-4; D is ambiguous. The CDR3 DNA reads TGTGCCAGCAGCCCCCGCGAGGTCGGTAGACTGTTTTTT. Its protein product is CASSPREVGRLFF. Based on the CDR3 plus reference TRBV7-9 and TRBJ1-4, the full variable domain is DTGVSQNPRHKITKRGQNVTFRCDPISEHNRLYWYRQTLGQGPEFLTYFQNEAQLEKSRLLSDRFSAERPKGSFSTLEIQRTEQGDSAMYLCASSPREVGRLFFGSGTQLSVL.